The 5 T cell receptor beta chains below come from one sample, sequenced in a study of T cell responses to AZD1222 COVID-19 vaccine. Assay used: immunoSEQ multiplex PCR; TCRdb lists only in-frame clones, some missing. The sample contains about 150,000 clones, 70% to 90% of which appear only once. The material sequenced was peripheral blood, taken 28 days after the second AZD1222 dose. The receptor set was obtained from an adult who received the AZD1222 COVID-19 vaccine.

V is TRBV6-2 or TRBV6-3 and J is TRBJ2-7; D remains unclear. Looked up from germline, CDR1 is MNHEY and CDR2 is SVGEGT. Deletions cut 0 bases from V and 0 bases from J, with 12 bases between. This CDR3 has 16 amino acids. CDR3 loop: CASSYSVVPRSYEQYF. CDR3 coding DNA: TGTGCCAGCAGTTACTCGGTCGTGCCCCGCTCCTACGAGCAGTACTTC.

This clone came up a few times. The chain has TRBV9 and TRBJ1-2; tentative D call: TRBD1 (6 bases). The CDR3 consists of 12 residues. Trimming cost V 1 base and J 6 bases, with 7 bases left between them. Looked up from germline, CDR1 is SGDLS and CDR2 is YYNGEE. The DNA of the CDR3 is TGTGCCAGCAGCGTAACAGGGAATGGCTACACCTTC. Amino acids: CASSVTGNGYTF. The whole variable domain, remainder taken from reference TRBV9 and TRBJ1-2, is DSGVTQTPKHLITATGQRVTLRCSPRSGDLSVYWYQQSLDQGLQFLIQYYNGEERAKGNILERFSAQQFPDLHSELNLSSLELGDSALYFCASSVTGNGYTFGSGTRLTVV.

The rearrangement joins TRBV5-1 to TRBJ1-6; weak D call: TRBD1 (6 bases). This CDR3 comprises 14 residues. The germline CDR1 and CDR2 sequences are SGHRS and YFSETQ. Trimming shortened V by 1 base and J by 10 bases, and 12 bases separated the two germline ends. The DNA for the CDR3 is TGCGCCAGCAGCTTGACAGGGTCCTGGTCACCCCTCCACTTT. Translating it yields CASSLTGSWSPLHF.

The V gene is TRBV18, the J gene TRBJ2-1; maybe TRBD2 (5 bases). The CDR3 consists of 15 residues. The germline V and J ends were trimmed by 3 bases and 0 bases, with 9 bases remaining between them. The germline CDR1 and CDR2 sequences are KGHSH and LQKENI. The DNA for the CDR3 is TGTGCCAGCTCACCTCTAGCTCGCTCCTACAATGAGCAGTTCTTC. This codes for CASSPLARSYNEQFF.

Worth noting for this clone: Other DNA sequences of this sample code for an identical CDR3. The chain uses TRBV18 and TRBJ2-5; no firm D call. Germline assignment: CDR1 KGHSH and CDR2 LQKENI. The CDR3 sequence is 13 residues long. The V end was cut by 0 bases, the J end by 2 bases, with 4 bases between. CDR3 coding DNA: TGTGCCAGCTCACCACCCTCACAAGAGACCCAGTACTTC. It codes for CASSPPSQETQYF.